This paragraph reports one TCR beta chain. The data were obtained in a study of T cell changes during pregnancy in multiple sclerosis. Sequenced by immunoSEQ multiplex PCR; TCRdb stores in-frame clones only, minus some. The sample holds around 40,000 clones, 90% seen once. The receptor comes from a female donor with multiple sclerosis, enrolled in a pregnancy study. The sample was CD4+ T cells from peripheral blood mononuclear cells, taken in the second trimester of pregnancy.

In nucleotides, the CDR3 is TGTGCCAGCAGGTTGGGCAGTGAAGCTTTCTTT. Its translation: CASRLGSEAFF. The rearrangement joins TRBV7-2 to TRBJ1-1; D is unclear. This CDR3 comprises 11 residues. V lost 6 bases and J lost 7, with 9 bases in between. CDR1 and CDR2 (germline): SGHTA, FQGNSA. Full variable domain (outside the CDR3, taken from reference TRBV7-2 and TRBJ1-1): GAGVSQSPSNKVTEKGKDVELRCDPISGHTALYWYRQSLGQGLEFLIYFQGNSAPDKSGLPSDRFSAERTGGSVSTLTIQRTQQEDSAVYLCASRLGSEAFFGQGTRLTVV.